The 5 T cell receptor beta chains below all came from one sample that was sequenced in a study of cytomegalovirus exposure and HLA in healthy donors. The primer mix had 60 Vbeta and 13 Jbeta primers. Clones were sequenced by immunoSEQ multiplex PCR, and TCRdb holds only the in-frame ones, with some missing. Here the sample spans more than 150,000 clones, 70% to 90% being singletons. The sequenced material came from PBMCs. The receptors shown here come from a man aged 18-30 years in good health and CMV-seropositive.

The chain links TRBV2 to TRBJ1-1, with a weak D call TRBD1 (5 bases). V lost 7 bases and J 6 bases, leaving 9 bases between the germline ends. The CDR3 is made up of 11 amino acids. Germline CDR1 is SNHLY and CDR2 is FYNNEI. CDR3 bases: TGTGCCAGCATAACGGGGGCTGAAGCTTTCTTT. Amino acid sequence: CASITGAEAFF.

The table lists this clone with a few counts. This sequence joins TRBV4-3 and TRBJ2-5, with 8 positions matching TRBD1. V lost 1 base and J lost 11; bases outside the gene matches: 3. Germline CDR1 is LGHNA and CDR2 is YSLEER. CDR3 size: 12 residues. CDR3 DNA sequence: TGCGCCAGCAGCCAAGGGACAGGGAGACAGTACTTC. It encodes CASSQGTGRQYF.

The J gene is TRBJ2-2, the V gene TRBV6-4; D perhaps matches TRBD2 (5 bases). The CDR3 is 13 amino acids. The germline gives CDR1 MRHNA, CDR2 SNTAGT. V dropped 4 bases and J dropped 2 bases, with 5 bases sitting between them. In DNA, the CDR3 is TGTGCCAGCAGTGGGACTAACACCGGGGAGCTGTTTTTT. Translated: CASSGTNTGELFF.

The J gene is TRBJ2-7, the V gene TRBV2; unclear D gene. From germline, CDR1 is SNHLY and CDR2 FYNNEI. The germline V and J ends were trimmed by 6 bases and 5 bases, with 14 bases remaining between them. The CDR3 is 13 residues long. The CDR3 loop is CASRAGQAHEQYF. The CDR3 region has the DNA TGTGCCAGCAGGGCTGGGCAGGCCCACGAGCAGTACTTC.

This chain connects TRBV6-1 to TRBJ1-3; a weak D match, TRBD1 (6 bases). The CDR3 is made up of 16 amino acids. Looked up from germline, CDR1 is MNHNS and CDR2 is SASEGT. V lost 3 bases and J 2 bases, leaving 14 bases between the germline ends. This CDR3 reads CASSEVRAGAGNTIYF. The CDR3 DNA reads TGTGCCAGCAGTGAGGTGAGGGCAGGGGCTGGAAACACCATATATTTT.